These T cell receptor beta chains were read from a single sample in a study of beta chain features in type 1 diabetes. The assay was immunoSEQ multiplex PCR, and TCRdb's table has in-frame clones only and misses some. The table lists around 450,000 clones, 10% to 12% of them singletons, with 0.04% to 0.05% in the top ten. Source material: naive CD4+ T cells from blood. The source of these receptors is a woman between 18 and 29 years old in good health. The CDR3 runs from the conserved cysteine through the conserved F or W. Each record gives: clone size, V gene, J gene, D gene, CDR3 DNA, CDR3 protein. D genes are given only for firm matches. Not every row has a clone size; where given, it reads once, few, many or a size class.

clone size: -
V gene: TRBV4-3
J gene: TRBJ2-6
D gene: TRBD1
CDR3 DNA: TGCGCCAGCAGGGGACAGTACTCTGGGGCCAACGTCCTGACTTTC
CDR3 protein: CASRGQYSGANVLTF

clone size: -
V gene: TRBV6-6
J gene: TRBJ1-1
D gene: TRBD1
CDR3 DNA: TGTGCCAGCAGTTACTCGAAGGGACAGGGATCCACTGAAGCTTTCTTT
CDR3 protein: CASSYSKGQGSTEAFF

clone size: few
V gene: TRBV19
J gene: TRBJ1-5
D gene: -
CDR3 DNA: TGTGCCAGTAGTATAGGGACCTTGAGCCAGCCCCAGCATTTT
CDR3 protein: CASSIGTLSQPQHF

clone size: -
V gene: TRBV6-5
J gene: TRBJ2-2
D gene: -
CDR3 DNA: TGTGCCAGCAGTTTACAGTGGTCGACAAACTTCGGGGAGCTGTTTTTT
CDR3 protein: CASSLQWSTNFGELFF

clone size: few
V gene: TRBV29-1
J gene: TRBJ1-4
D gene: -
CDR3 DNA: TGCAGCGTTGAAGAGGGTTCGTCCGAAAAACTGTTTTTT
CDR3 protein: CSVEEGSSEKLFF

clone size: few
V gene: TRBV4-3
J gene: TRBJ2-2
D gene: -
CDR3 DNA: TGCGCCAGCAGCCAAGACAGGGGAATGATCGGGGAGCTGTTTTTT
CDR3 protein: CASSQDRGMIGELFF

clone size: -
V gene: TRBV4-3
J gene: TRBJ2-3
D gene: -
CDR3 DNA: TGCGCCAGCAGCCAAGATAGGCCAGATACGCAGTATTTT
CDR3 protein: CASSQDRPDTQYF

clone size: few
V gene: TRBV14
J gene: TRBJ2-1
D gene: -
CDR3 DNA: TGTGCCAGCAGCCTATTGCGGAGGGCCTACAATGAGCAGTTCTTC
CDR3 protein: CASSLLRRAYNEQFF

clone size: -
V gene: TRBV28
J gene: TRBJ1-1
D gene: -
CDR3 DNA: TGTGCCAGCAGTCCCCGGGCCCTGAACACTGAAGCTTTCTTT
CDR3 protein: CASSPRALNTEAFF

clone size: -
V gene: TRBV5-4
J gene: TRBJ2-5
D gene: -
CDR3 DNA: TGTGCCAGCAGCCACGGTGACTTAGGGGGTGGCGAGACCCAGTACTTC
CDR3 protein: CASSHGDLGGGETQYF

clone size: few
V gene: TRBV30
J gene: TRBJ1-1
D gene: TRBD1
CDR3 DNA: TGTGCCTGGAGGACGAACAGGGGATTGACTGAAGCTTTCTTT
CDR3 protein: CAWRTNRGLTEAFF

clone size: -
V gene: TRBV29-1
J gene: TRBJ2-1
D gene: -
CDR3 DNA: TGCAGCGTCACGGGACACTACAATGAGCAGTTCTTC
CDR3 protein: CSVTGHYNEQFF

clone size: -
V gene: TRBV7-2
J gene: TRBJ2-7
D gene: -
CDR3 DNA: TGTGCCAGCAGCACCACTACTTTTAACTACGAGCAGTACTTC
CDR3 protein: CASSTTTFNYEQYF

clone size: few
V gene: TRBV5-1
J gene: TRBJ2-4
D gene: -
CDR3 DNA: TGCGCCAGCAGCTTAGGCGCAGGGTTGGAGAACATTCAGTACTTC
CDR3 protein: CASSLGAGLENIQYF

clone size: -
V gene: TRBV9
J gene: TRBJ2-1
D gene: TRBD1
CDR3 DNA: TGTGCCAGCAGCGTAGCTGGTGGCAGGGGGCTCTACAATGAGCAGTTCTTC
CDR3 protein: CASSVAGGRGLYNEQFF

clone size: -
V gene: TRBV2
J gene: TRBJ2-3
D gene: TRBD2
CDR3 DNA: TGTGCCAGCAGGAGGGGACTAGCTCGTCATACGCAGTATTTT
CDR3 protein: CASRRGLARHTQYF

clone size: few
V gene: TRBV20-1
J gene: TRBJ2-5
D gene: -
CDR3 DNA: TGCAGTGCTAGCTCCACAGAGACCCAGTACTTC
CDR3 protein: CSASSTETQYF

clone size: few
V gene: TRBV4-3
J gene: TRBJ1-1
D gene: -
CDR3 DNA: TGCGCCAGCAGCCACAGGGGAGAGAACACTGAAGCTTTCTTT
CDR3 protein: CASSHRGENTEAFF

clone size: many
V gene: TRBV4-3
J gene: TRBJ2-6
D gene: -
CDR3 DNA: TGCGCCAGCCATTCCAGGGCTGGGGCCAACGTCCTGACTTTC
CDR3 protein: CASHSRAGANVLTF

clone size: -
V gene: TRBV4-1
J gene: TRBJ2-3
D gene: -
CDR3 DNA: TGCGCCAGCAGCCAAGAGGTAAAGGGGACTGTATTT
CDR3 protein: CASSQEVKGTVF

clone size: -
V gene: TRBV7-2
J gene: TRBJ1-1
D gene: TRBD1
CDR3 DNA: TGTGCCAGCAGCTCGACAGGGACATACCCCGGAGCTTTCTTT
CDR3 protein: CASSSTGTYPGAFF

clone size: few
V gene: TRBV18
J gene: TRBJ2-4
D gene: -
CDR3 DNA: TGTGCCAGCTCAGTACTCCCAGGGCCCAAAAACATTCAGTACTTC
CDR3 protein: CASSVLPGPKNIQYF

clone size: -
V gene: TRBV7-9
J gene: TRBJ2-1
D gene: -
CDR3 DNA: TGTGCCAGCAGCTTAGCAGGGCGGTCCTACAATGAGCAGTTCTTC
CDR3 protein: CASSLAGRSYNEQFF

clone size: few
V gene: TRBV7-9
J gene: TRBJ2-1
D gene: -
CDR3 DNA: TGTGCCAGCAGCTTAGTTTGGGCCACACCCTACAATGAGCAGTTCTTC
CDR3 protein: CASSLVWATPYNEQFF

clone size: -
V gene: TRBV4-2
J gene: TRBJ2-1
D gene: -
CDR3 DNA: TGTGCCAGCAGCCAGGCGGGCCTCAATGAGCAGTTCTTC
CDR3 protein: CASSQAGLNEQFF

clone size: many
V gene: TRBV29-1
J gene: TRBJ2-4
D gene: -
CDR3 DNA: TGCAGCGTCAGTGTGGCCAAAAACATTCAGTACTTC
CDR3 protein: CSVSVAKNIQYF

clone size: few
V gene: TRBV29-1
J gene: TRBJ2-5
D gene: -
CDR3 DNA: TGCAGCGTCGCCAGGCGGGACCTCCTTAGGGAGACCCAGTACTTC
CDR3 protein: CSVARRDLLRETQYF

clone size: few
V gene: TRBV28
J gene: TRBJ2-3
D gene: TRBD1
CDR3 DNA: TGTGCCAGCAGATCTCCGGGGACAGAGTACACAGATACGCAGTATTTT
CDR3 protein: CASRSPGTEYTDTQYF

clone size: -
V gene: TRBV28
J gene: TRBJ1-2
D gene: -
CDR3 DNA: TGTGCCACACGGCAGGGTCGGTCCTATGGCTACACCTTC
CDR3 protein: CATRQGRSYGYTF

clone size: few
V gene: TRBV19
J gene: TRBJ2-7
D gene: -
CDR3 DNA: TGTGCCAGTAGTTCCCCAGGGGGGACACTCTACGAGCAGTACTTC
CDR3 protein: CASSSPGGTLYEQYF

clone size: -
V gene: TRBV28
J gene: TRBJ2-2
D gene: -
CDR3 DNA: TGTGCCAGCAGCCGAGGGGCCGGGGAGCTGTTTTTT
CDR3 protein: CASSRGAGELFF

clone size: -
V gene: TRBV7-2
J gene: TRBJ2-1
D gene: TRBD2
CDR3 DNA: TGTGCCAGCAGCTTATTTCTCCCGGGACTAGCGGGAGTAGGTGAGCAGTTCTTC
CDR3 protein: CASSLFLPGLAGVGEQFF